This T cell receptor (beta chain) came from a study of blood T cell repertoires in COVID-19 (dated by TCRdb to 2018 to 2021). Some background on the complete study: Samples covering the acute and convalescent phases of COVID-19 were provided by collaborators in the United States, Italy and Spain. The dataset comprised deeply sampled blood TCRbeta repertoires from subjects exposed to, actively infected with, or recovered from COVID-19. Nearly every sample came with metadata listing a de-identified subject ID, COVID-19 status, age in years and sex. The repertoires were released in a freely available public database meant as a resource for research on the immune response to SARS-CoV-2. The material from the prospective study consisted of cDNA or gDNA derived from T cells, B-cell-depleted T cells, or PBMCs. Where HLA class I and class II types were available, the types were taken from metadata supplied by the sample provider, not from assay-based typing. Samples came from the ongoing ImmuneRACE study (first 160 participants) plus 1,254 subjects from 6 global collaborators.

Results and caveats for the whole study, not just this receptor: How much clinical and demographic metadata was included differed by source and by participant, and the metadata was provided uncurated.

V and J lose 3 bases and 7 bases, and a span of 24 bases separates them. Taken from the germline V gene (reference sequence), the CDR1 and CDR2 loops are LNHDA and SQIVND. Spanning cysteine to phenylalanine, the CDR3 consists of 17 amino acids. Here the CDR3 DNA is all that survives: 51 bases in frame from base 1. On this clone: No antigen is known for it. Base qualities are missing; no much larger clone stands one base away.

The immunoSEQ Assay, a bias-controlled multiplex PCR, was used to amplify TCRbeta CDR3 regions from genomic DNA. As for the authors' bioinformatics: The number of nucleated cells in each sample was estimated from the amplification of reference gene primers within the assay. Sequence reads were collapsed and filtered to measure the absolute abundance of every unique TCRbeta CDR3 rearrangement. For each sample, productive Simpson clonality was calculated as the square root of Simpson's diversity index across productive rearrangements. The immuneACCESS repertoire file appears here via TCRdb, limited to in-frame rearrangements. These files lack a portion of the clones; in checked studies, under half of the deficit traces to unresolved V genes, and the cause of the others is not known. V and J calls and clone size follow that table, whereas D and trimming were derived from the DNA. The sample table lists about 220,000 clones, about nine tenths of them with a count of one. Roughly 2.8% of the sample is in the top ten clones.

Enrolling through a virtual design, the prospective study's participants ranged in age from roughly 18 to 89 years and lived across roughly 24 United States geographic areas. In the prospective study, participants were assigned to cohorts based on the clinical history participants reported in a screening survey and a study questionnaire. ImmuneRACE Cohort 3 recovered participants were defined by two consecutive negative NP/OP PCR tests, healthcare professional clearance, or symptom resolution. In the prospective study, whole blood, serum and a nasopharyngeal or oropharyngeal swab were collected from each participant by mobile phlebotomists. Participants in the prospective study had the option to provide additional blood draws and questionnaires over an approximately 2-month period. Blood samples from the prospective study were shipped frozen or at room temperature prior to DNA extraction.

The origin of this receptor is a woman under 40 who had recovered from COVID-19. The rearrangement joined TRBV19 to TRBJ1-2; the D gene is not confidently resolved. Sequencing input: PBMCs or T cells enriched from blood (not recorded which). The CDR3 corresponds to CASSMVWRARWISGYTF. At the DNA level, the sequence is TGTGCCAGTAGTATGGTATGGAGGGCTCGTTGGATTAGTGGCTACACCTTC.